A selection of T cell receptor beta chains follows, all from one sample in a study of blood T cell repertoires in COVID-19. Profiled with immunoSEQ multiplex PCR; TCRdb holds only in-frame clones, not every one. The top ten clones hold 2% to 2.5% of a sample with about 280,000 clones, 70% to 90% of them seen once. The sample taken for sequencing was peripheral blood. The receptor source for this set is a young woman who had recovered from COVID-19. Both conserved end residues are part of each CDR3. Each record gives: CDR3 DNA, CDR3 protein, V gene, D gene, clone size, J gene. D genes are given only for firm matches. Clone size appears in some rows only: once, few, many, or a class for an expanded clone.

TGTGCCAGCAGCACCAACACAGGGACTAATGAAAAACTGTTTTTT,CASSTNTGTNEKLFF,TRBV9,.,.,TRBJ1-4
TGTGCCAGCAGCTTAGCCCGAGGGGGGGCTAGGACTGAAGCTTTCTTT,CASSLARGGARTEAFF,TRBV7-9,.,.,TRBJ1-1
TGTGCCAGCGCCCCCGGGACAGACATCTACGAGCAGTACTTC,CASAPGTDIYEQYF,TRBV27,TRBD1,.,TRBJ2-7
TGTGCCAGCAGCTCCACCAGGGGGCTGGAAGCTTTCTTT,CASSSTRGLEAFF,TRBV7-9,TRBD1,.,TRBJ1-1
TGTGCCAGCAGCTTGGCGACTAGCGGGAGTATGAACGAGCAGTACTTC,CASSLATSGSMNEQYF,TRBV7-2,TRBD2,.,TRBJ2-7
TGTGCCAGCAGCTTATGGTCCAGCGGGGGGGCCGATGAGCAGTTCTTC,CASSLWSSGGADEQFF,TRBV7-9,TRBD2,.,TRBJ2-1
TGTGCCAGCAGCCGCGACAGGGGCCCCGAGCAGTACTTC,CASSRDRGPEQYF,TRBV12-3/TRBV12-4,TRBD1,.,TRBJ2-7
TGTGCCAGCAGCTTGGGCAGCACCGGGGAGCTGTTTTTT,CASSLGSTGELFF,TRBV5-6,.,.,TRBJ2-2
TGTGCCAGCAGCCAAGTCCATCTGGGCGACTATGGCTACACCTTC,CASSQVHLGDYGYTF,TRBV3-1/TRBV3-2,.,.,TRBJ1-2
TGTGCTAGTGGTCTCGGCACTGAAGCTTTCTTT,CASGLGTEAFF,TRBV12-5,.,.,TRBJ1-1
TGCGCCAGCAGCCAAGAGAACAGAGATAATCAGCCCCAGCATTTT,CASSQENRDNQPQHF,TRBV4-1,.,few,TRBJ1-5